There are many counts of the clone carrying this T cell receptor beta chain. Trimming cost V 3 bases and J 0 bases; bases outside gene matches: 3. The germline gives CDR1 DFQATT, CDR2 SNEGSKA (reference sequence). The CDR3 totals 17 residues. These data belong to a study of human T cells and chemical hapten exposure. Stated time point: patch test 3, about 24 weeks after DPC sensitization. Specified treatment: therapeutic diphenylcyclopropenone sensitization with weekly scalp DPC. TCRdb re-analysed the RACE reads in MiXCR, keeping a single row per CDR3 protein. In the table there are approximately 72,000 distinct CDR3 sequences, around 10% of which are singletons.

The specimen comprised whole blood, sampled in connection with sensitization to the hapten diphenylcyclopropenone (DPC). This sequence originates from a woman between 45 and 60 years old with alopecia areata. Some clones in this sample may be carry-over from other donors' samples. The genes are TRBV20-1 and TRBJ2-3, with TRBD2 matching 16 bases. The CDR3 DNA follows: TGCAGTGCTAGGGGACTAGCGGGGGGGCCTAGCACAGATACGCAGTATTTT. It translates to CSARGLAGGPSTDTQYF.